The present T cell receptor (beta chain) was sequenced within a study of lymphopenia after photon versus proton radiotherapy. With respect to this clone: Its antigen remains unknown.

Sequenced by immunoSEQ multiplex PCR; TCRdb stores in-frame clones only, minus some. Here the sample spans around 59,000 clones, roughly 80% being singletons. General study points: A bigger post-nadir fall in TCR diversity correlated inversely with survival time in deceased patients. Relative stability marked proton patients; photon patients lost diversity and naive cells. After lymphocyte nadir, photon-treated repertoires showed oligoclonal expansion, especially CD8+ Temra.

Looked up from germline, CDR1 is SGDLS and CDR2 is YYNGEE. There are 17 residues in the CDR3. After removal of 3 bases from V and 4 bases from J, the junction contained 11 bases not matched to a gene. The sequencing here drew on peripheral blood, taken from a patient treated with proton-based radiotherapy. This receptor was identified in a man aged 60 to 75 with pancreatic cancer. The rearrangement uses TRBV9 and TRBJ2-2; TRBD2 agrees at 8 bases. CDR3 bases: TGTGCCAGCAGCGAGACTAGCGTGGTTGGCGTCACCGGGGAGCTGTTTTTT. It encodes CASSETSVVGVTGELFF.